Shown below are 24 T cell receptor beta chains from a single sample sequenced in a study of cytomegalovirus exposure and HLA in healthy donors. The PCR was carried out with 60 Vbeta primers and 13 Jbeta primers. Assay: immunoSEQ multiplex PCR; the TCRdb copy retains only in-frame clones and omits some. The sample lists 180,000 or so clones, approximately 82% occurring once. The specimen sequenced was PBMCs. Receptors were obtained from a woman in her 40s in good health and CMV-seropositive.

The sample holds a few counts of this clone. V gene TRBV19 combines with J gene TRBJ1-4; D uncertain. The V gene's germline CDR1 is LNHDA and CDR2 SQIVND (reference sequence). The CDR3 totals 17 residues. V was clipped by 3 bases and J by 0 bases, with 14 bases between them. This CDR3 is CASSMEPGKSTNEKLFF. The CDR3 coding sequence is TGTGCCAGTAGTATGGAACCGGGAAAATCAACTAATGAAAAACTGTTTTTT.

The V and J genes are TRBV7-5 and TRBJ2-1; TRBD1 is the table's D call and was not checked against the DNA. TRBV7-5 constitutes a pseudogene. This CDR3 spans 16 amino acids. The CDR3 DNA is TGTGCCAGAAGCAGTAACAGGGTTATACATCACAATGAGCAGTTCTTC. This sequence encodes CARSSNRVIHHNEQFF.

V and J are TRBV6-5 and TRBJ2-7, with D possibly matching TRBD1 (6 bases). CDR1 and CDR2 (germline): MNHEY, SVGAGI. V lost 5 bases and J lost 2, with 16 bases in between. This CDR3 spans 15 amino acids. In nucleotides, the CDR3 is TGTGCCAGCAGTGCTGCCTACAGGGACCCCTACGAGCAGTACTTC. Protein sequence: CASSAAYRDPYEQYF.

The chain carries TRBV7-9 and TRBJ2-5, with D possibly matching TRBD1 (6 bases). Trimming took 10 bases from V and 2 from J, leaving 17 bases between them. The CDR3 is 14 residues long. CDR1 is SEHNR and CDR2 is FQNEAQ in the germline V gene (reference sequence). In nucleotides, the CDR3 is TGTGCCACCTCAAGGTGGGGGACACAAGAGACCCAGTACTTC. Translating gives CATSRWGTQETQYF.

There are a few counts of this clone. This rearrangement joins TRBV29-1 to TRBJ1-2; no firm D call. Trimming took 2 bases from V and 5 from J, leaving 12 bases between them. The CDR3 covers 13 residues. CDR1 and CDR2 from the germline V gene are SQVTM and ANQGSEA. The CDR3 spells CSVERRGGYGYTF. The CDR3 DNA follows: TGCAGCGTTGAAAGGCGGGGAGGTTATGGCTACACCTTC. The whole variable domain, filled in from reference TRBV29-1 and TRBJ1-2, reads SAVISQKPSRDICQRGTSLTIQCQVDSQVTMMFWYRQQPGQSLTLIATANQGSEATYESGFVIDKFPISRPNLTFSTLTVSNMSPEDSSIYLCSVERRGGYGYTFGSGTRLTVV.

CDR3 sequence reads: CASSGTGSYNEQFF. In nucleotides, the CDR3 is TGTGCCAGCTCTGGGACAGGTTCCTACAATGAGCAGTTCTTC. The chain carries TRBV2 and TRBJ2-1; 8 nucleotides match TRBD1. Trimming cost V 8 bases and J 1 base; bases outside gene matches: 4. Germline values: CDR1 SNHLY, CDR2 FYNNEI. CDR3 length: 14 residues.

This clone was counted a few times. V usage is TRBV30 and J usage is TRBJ1-1; 10 nucleotides agree with TRBD1. This CDR3 spans 13 amino acids. J gave up 0 bases and V 5 bases, and 0 bases lay outside the gene matches. Germline CDR1 and CDR2: GTSNPN and SVGIG (reference sequence). CDR3 DNA: TGTGCCTGGGACAGGGGGCTGAACACTGAAGCTTTCTTT. It encodes CAWDRGLNTEAFF.

This clone was detected once. The rearrangement joins TRBV5-1 to TRBJ2-7; D perhaps matches TRBD1 (5 bases). CDR3 length: 13 amino acids. V lost 3 bases and J lost 3, with 10 bases in between. Germline V gene sequence: CDR1 SGHRS, CDR2 YFSETQ. The CDR3 reads CASSYDSIYEQYF. Written as DNA, the CDR3 is TGCGCCAGCAGCTACGACAGTATCTACGAGCAGTACTTC.

The J gene is TRBJ1-5, the V gene TRBV7-3, with 10 bases fitting TRBD1. V shed 8 bases, J shed 3 bases, and the junction held 7 bases outside the gene matches. This CDR3 has 15 amino acids. Germline loops: CDR1 SGHTA, CDR2 FQGTGA. DNA of the CDR3: TGTGCCAGCGACAGGGGGCCACCCACCAATCAGCCCCAGCATTTT. This codes for CASDRGPPTNQPQHF.

The J gene is TRBJ1-2, the V gene TRBV2, with D uncertain. The V and J ends lost 5 bases and 4 bases respectively, with 17 bases between them. Germline values: CDR1 SNHLY, CDR2 FYNNEI. There are 15 residues in the CDR3. For the CDR3, the DNA is TGTGCCAGCAGTTATCAGGTTCATGCCTCCTATGGCTACACCTTC. This sequence encodes CASSYQVHASYGYTF.

The chain is built from TRBV9 and TRBJ2-6; TRBD1 agrees at 12 bases. The CDR3 has 19 residues. Germline V CDR1 and CDR2: SGDLS, YYNGEE. The junction had 15 bases not matched to a gene; V was cut back by 7 bases and J by 4 bases. CDR3 coding DNA: TGTGCCAGCCCGGGGACAGGGGGCACCGCGGGCCCCGGGGCCAACGTCCTGACTTTC. Protein: CASPGTGGTAGPGANVLTF.

The chain is built from TRBV18 and TRBJ1-5; the match to TRBD1 covers 10 bases. The junction had 8 bases not matched to a gene; V was cut back by 5 bases and J by 1 base. CDR1 is KGHSH and CDR2 is LQKENI in the germline V gene. This CDR3 has 17 amino acids. The CDR3 here is CASSETTGGGSNQPQHF. CDR3 nucleotides: TGTGCCAGCTCAGAAACGACAGGGGGCGGAAGCAATCAGCCCCAGCATTTT.

The genes are TRBV27 and TRBJ1-2, with a weak D call TRBD1 (5 bases). The CDR3 runs 14 residues. CDR1 is MNHEY, CDR2 SMNVEV, per germline (reference sequence). V lost 6 bases, J lost 4 bases, and 15 bases lay in between. CDR3 amino acids: CASRGRGGGYGYTF. The CDR3, as DNA: TGTGCCAGCAGGGGGCGGGGTGGCGGCTATGGCTACACCTTC.

CDR3 nucleotides: TGTGCCAGCAGCCCGGGGGGAAACACCATATATTTT. This gives the protein CASSPGGNTIYF. The genes are TRBV7-3 and TRBJ1-3; D unresolved. The length of the CDR3 is 12 residues. Germline V gene data show CDR1 as SGHTA and CDR2 as FQGTGA. V gave up 5 bases and J gave up 4 bases, with 6 bases separating them.

The chain is built from TRBV19 and TRBJ1-5; TRBD1 matches at 7 bases. Germline-derived CDR1 and CDR2 are LNHDA and SQIVND (reference sequence). With V trimmed by 3 bases and J by 6 bases, 8 bases remained unmatched. The CDR3 has 15 residues. CDR3 sequence: CASSIYDRAGQPQHF. CDR3 bases: TGTGCCAGTAGTATTTATGACAGGGCAGGTCAGCCCCAGCATTTT.

This chain links TRBV28 with TRBJ2-5, with a possible D match to TRBD2 (6 bases). The J call may not be correct, given that the DNA end is closer to TRBJ2-7. Looked up from germline, CDR1 is MDHEN and CDR2 is SYDVKM. The CDR3 is 14 residues long. The CDR3 region has the DNA TGTGCCAGCAGTCCCGGGACTGGGAACTACGAGCAGTACTTC. It translates to CASSPGTGNYEQYF.

This chain joins TRBV7-3 and TRBJ1-1; TRBD1 might be the D (5 bases). The CDR3 spans 15 residues. Looked up from germline, CDR1 is SGHTA and CDR2 is FQGTGA. V was cut by 1 base and J by 1 base, with 10 bases left in between. The CDR3 loop reads CASSLKVGQNTEAFF. DNA for the CDR3: TGTGCCAGCAGCTTAAAAGTCGGACAGAACACTGAAGCTTTCTTT. Using reference TRBV7-3 and TRBJ1-1 for the parts outside the CDR3, the full variable domain is GAGVSQTPSNKVTEKGKYVELRCDPISGHTALYWYRQSLGQGPEFLIYFQGTGAADDSGLPNDRFFAVRPEGSVSTLKIQRTERGDSAVYLCASSLKVGQNTEAFFGQGTRLTVV.

The chain employs TRBV7-9 and TRBJ2-7; D remains ambiguous. Germline assignment: CDR1 SEHNR and CDR2 FQNEAQ (reference sequence). This CDR3 is 12 amino acids long. V was shortened by 1 base and J by 7 bases, with 8 bases between the two germline ends. The CDR3 region is CASSLDWREQYF. The CDR3 nucleotides are TGTGCCAGCAGCTTAGATTGGAGAGAGCAGTACTTC.

This sequence joins TRBV19 and TRBJ1-1, with 8 bases identical to TRBD1. The length of the CDR3 is 16 residues. Trimming took 3 bases from V and 5 from J; bases not matched to a gene: 11. Germline CDR1 and CDR2: LNHDA and SQIVND (reference sequence). Written as DNA, the CDR3 is TGTGCCAGTAGTATTGGCGGACAGGGAAGAAGGACTGAAGCTTTCTTT. Protein: CASSIGGQGRRTEAFF. Supplemented by reference TRBV19 and TRBJ1-1, the full variable domain reads DGGITQSPKYLFRKEGQNVTLSCEQNLNHDAMYWYRQDPGQGLRLIYYSQIVNDFQKGDIAEGYSVSREKKESFPLTVTSAQKNPTAFYLCASSIGGQGRRTEAFFGQGTRLTVV.

Regarding this clone: One junction end does not reproduce the germline sequence, and a read error may be involved. The genes are TRBV5-1 and TRBJ2-7; no firm D call. CDR1 is SGHRS and CDR2 is YFSETQ in the germline V gene. The CDR3 has 11 amino acids. CDR3 DNA sequence: TGCGCCAGCAGCTTGCCTGGTAGCTCGGACTTC. Translation: CASSLPGSSDF.

This clone was recorded a few times. The gene calls are TRBV12-5 and TRBJ2-1; 10 bases map to TRBD2. Germline V gives CDR1 LGHNT, CDR2 FRNRAP. J lost 5 bases, V lost 1 base, and 8 bases had no gene match. The CDR3 has 17 residues. The CDR3 is CASGLDVWTSGNNEQFF. CDR3 nucleotide sequence: TGTGCTAGTGGTTTGGACGTCTGGACTAGCGGCAACAATGAGCAGTTCTTC.

The chain couples TRBV28 to TRBJ2-7; unclear D gene. Trimming took off 3 bases at V and 4 bases at J, with 10 bases between the two ends. The CDR3 loop spans 13 amino acids. Germline assignment: CDR1 MDHEN and CDR2 SYDVKM. CDR3 nucleotides: TGTGCCAGCAGTTTCCACGGCGGATACGAGCAGTACTTC. Its translation is CASSFHGGYEQYF. Together with reference TRBV28 and TRBJ2-7, the CDR3 gives the full variable domain: DVKVTQSSRYLVKRTGEKVFLECVQDMDHENMFWYRQDPGLGLRLIYFSYDVKMKEKGDIPEGYSVSREKKERFSLILESASTNQTSMYLCASSFHGGYEQYFGPGTRLTVT.

This clone was seen once. The rearrangement uses TRBV2 and TRBJ1-1; 8 bases map to TRBD1. CDR3 length equals 14 residues. Germline V gene lookup returns CDR1 SNHLY and CDR2 FYNNEI. V lost 4 bases, J lost 10 bases, and 11 bases stayed unmatched. CDR3 DNA: TGTGCCAGCAGTGTTGGACAGGGAGGTTCGGTAGCTTTCTTT. Translating it yields CASSVGQGGSVAFF.

This clone came up a few times. The CDR3 region has the DNA TGTGCCAGCAGCGCATCCGGGACAGGGTTGAACGAGCAGTACTTC. It translates to CASSASGTGLNEQYF. The chain joins TRBV7-8 to TRBJ2-7; 9 nucleotides agree with TRBD1. Looked up from germline, CDR1 is SGHVS and CDR2 is FQNEAQ. The CDR3 is made up of 15 amino acids. Unmatched junction bases numbered 10, after V lost 5 bases and J lost 5 bases.